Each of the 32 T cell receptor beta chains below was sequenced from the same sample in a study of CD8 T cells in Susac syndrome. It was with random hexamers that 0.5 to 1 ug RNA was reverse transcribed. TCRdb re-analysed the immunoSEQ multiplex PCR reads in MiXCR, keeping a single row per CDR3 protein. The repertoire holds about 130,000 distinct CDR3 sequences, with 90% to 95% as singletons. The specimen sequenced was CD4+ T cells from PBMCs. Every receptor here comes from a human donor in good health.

CDR3 sequence reads: CASSLRFLGTGERQDAYNEQFF. The CDR3 DNA follows: TGTGCCAGCAGCTTAAGGTTCTTAGGGACAGGTGAGAGACAGGACGCCTACAATGAGCAGTTCTTC. The chain employs TRBV11-1 and TRBJ2-1, with 8 bases lining up with TRBD1. CDR1 is SGHAT, CDR2 FQDESV, per germline (reference sequence). The length of the CDR3 is 22 residues. Trimming removed 2 bases from V and 2 bases from J; junction bases left unmatched: 23.

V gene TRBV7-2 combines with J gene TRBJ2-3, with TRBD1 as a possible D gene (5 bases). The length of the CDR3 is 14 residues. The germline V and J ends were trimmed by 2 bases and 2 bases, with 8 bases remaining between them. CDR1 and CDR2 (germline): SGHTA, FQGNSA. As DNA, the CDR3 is TGTGCCAGCAGCTTAAGGACAACCACAGATACGCAGTATTTT. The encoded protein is CASSLRTTTDTQYF.

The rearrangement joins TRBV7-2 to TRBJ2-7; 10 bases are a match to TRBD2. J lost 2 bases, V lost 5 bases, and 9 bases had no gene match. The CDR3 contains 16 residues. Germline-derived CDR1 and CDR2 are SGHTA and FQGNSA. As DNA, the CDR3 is TGTGCCAGCAGCCAGGGGGGGCTAGCGGGAGCCTACGAGCAGTACTTC. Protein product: CASSQGGLAGAYEQYF. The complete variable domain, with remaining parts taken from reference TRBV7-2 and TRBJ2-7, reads GAGVSQSPSNKVTEKGKDVELRCDPISGHTALYWYRQSLGQGLEFLIYFQGNSAPDKSGLPSDRFSAERTGGSVSTLTIQRTQQEDSAVYLCASSQGGLAGAYEQYFGPGTRLTVT.

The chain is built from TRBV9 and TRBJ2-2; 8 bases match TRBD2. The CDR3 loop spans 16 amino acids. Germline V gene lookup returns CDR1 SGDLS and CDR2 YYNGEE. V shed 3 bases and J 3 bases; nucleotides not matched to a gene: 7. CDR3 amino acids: CASSGGSGRYTGELFF. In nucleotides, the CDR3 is TGTGCCAGCAGCGGAGGGAGCGGGAGATACACCGGGGAGCTGTTTTTT.

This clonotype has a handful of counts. CDR3 residues: CASSFGLAGTGELFF. As DNA, the CDR3 is TGTGCCAGCAGTTTTGGGCTAGCTGGCACCGGGGAGCTGTTTTTT. The rearrangement joins TRBV12-3 or TRBV12-4 to TRBJ2-2; tentatively, D is TRBD2 (5 bases). CDR3 length: 15 amino acids. The germline V and J ends were trimmed by 3 bases and 4 bases, with 12 bases remaining between them.

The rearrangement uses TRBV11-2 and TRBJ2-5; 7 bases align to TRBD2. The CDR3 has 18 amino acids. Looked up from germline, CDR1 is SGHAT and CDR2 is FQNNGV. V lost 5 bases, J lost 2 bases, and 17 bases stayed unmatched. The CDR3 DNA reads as TGTGCCAGCAGCCCTAATAGCTGGGGGGAGGGACTACAAGAGACCCAGTACTTC. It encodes CASSPNSWGEGLQETQYF.

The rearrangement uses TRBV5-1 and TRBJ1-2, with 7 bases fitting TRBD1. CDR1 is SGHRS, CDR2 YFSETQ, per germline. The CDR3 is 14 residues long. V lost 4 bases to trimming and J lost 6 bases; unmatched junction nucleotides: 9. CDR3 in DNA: TGCGCCAGCAGCGAGTCCGGGACAGATAATGGCTACACCTTC. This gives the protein CASSESGTDNGYTF.

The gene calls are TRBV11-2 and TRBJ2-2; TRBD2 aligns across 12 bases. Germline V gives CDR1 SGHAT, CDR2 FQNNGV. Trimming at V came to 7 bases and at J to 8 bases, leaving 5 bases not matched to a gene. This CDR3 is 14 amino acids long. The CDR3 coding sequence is TGTGCCAGCACCTTGACTAGCGGGAGAGGGGAGCTGTTTTTT. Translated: CASTLTSGRGELFF.

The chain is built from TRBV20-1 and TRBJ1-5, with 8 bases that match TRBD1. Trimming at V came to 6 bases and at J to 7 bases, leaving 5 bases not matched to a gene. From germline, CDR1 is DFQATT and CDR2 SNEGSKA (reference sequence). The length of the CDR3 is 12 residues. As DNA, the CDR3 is TGCAGTGCGGAACAGGGGGGACAGCCCCAGCATTTT. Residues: CSAEQGGQPQHF.

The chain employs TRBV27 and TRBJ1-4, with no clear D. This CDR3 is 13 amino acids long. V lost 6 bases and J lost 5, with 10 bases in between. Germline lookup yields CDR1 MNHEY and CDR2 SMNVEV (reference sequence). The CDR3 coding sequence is TGTGCCAGCAGGACCAGCGGAAATGAAAAACTGTTTTTT. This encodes CASRTSGNEKLFF.

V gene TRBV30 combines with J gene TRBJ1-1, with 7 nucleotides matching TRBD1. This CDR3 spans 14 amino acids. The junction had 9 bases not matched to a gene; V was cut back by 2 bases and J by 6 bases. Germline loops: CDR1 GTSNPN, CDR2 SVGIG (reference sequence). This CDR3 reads CAWSPLTGWAEAFF. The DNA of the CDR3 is TGTGCCTGGAGTCCCCTGACAGGGTGGGCTGAAGCTTTCTTT.

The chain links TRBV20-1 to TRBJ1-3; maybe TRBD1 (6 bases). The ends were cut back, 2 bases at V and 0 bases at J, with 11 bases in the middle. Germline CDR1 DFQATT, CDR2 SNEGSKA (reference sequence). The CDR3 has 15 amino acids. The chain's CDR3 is CSARRQGSSGNTIYF. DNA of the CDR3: TGCAGTGCTAGAAGGCAGGGGTCCTCTGGAAACACCATATATTTT.

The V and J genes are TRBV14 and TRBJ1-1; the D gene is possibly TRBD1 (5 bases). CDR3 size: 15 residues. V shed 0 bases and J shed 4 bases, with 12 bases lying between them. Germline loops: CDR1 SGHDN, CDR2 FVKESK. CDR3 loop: CASSQDRGWSTEAFF. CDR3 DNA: TGTGCCAGCAGCCAAGATCGGGGGTGGAGCACTGAAGCTTTCTTT.

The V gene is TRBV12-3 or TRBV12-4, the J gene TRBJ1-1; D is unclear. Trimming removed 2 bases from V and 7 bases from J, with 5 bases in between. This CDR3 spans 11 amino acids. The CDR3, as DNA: TGTGCCAGCAGTTTATCAGATGAAGCTTTCTTT. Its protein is CASSLSDEAFF.

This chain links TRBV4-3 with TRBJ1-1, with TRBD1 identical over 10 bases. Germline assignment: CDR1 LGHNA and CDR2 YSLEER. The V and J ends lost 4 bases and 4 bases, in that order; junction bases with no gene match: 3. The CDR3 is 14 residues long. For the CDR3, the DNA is TGCGCCAGCAGCCTCCGACAGGGGGCCACTGAAGCTTTCTTT. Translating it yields CASSLRQGATEAFF.

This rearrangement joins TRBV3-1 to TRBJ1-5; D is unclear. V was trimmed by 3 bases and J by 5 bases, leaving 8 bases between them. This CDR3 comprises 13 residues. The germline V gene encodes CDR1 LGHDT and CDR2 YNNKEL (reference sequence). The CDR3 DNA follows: TGTGCCAGCAGCCAGGGCGGACATCAGCCCCAGCATTTT. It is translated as CASSQGGHQPQHF.

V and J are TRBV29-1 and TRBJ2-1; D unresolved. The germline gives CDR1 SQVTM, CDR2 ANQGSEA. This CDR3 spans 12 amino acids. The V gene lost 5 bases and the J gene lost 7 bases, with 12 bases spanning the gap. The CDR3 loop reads CSVRRGVNEQFF. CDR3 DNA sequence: TGCAGCGTTAGGCGCGGTGTGAATGAGCAGTTCTTC.

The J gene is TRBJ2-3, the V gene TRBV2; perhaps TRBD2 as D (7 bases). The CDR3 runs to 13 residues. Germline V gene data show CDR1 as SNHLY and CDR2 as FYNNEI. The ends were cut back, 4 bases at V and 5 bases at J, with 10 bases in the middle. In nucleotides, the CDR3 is TGTGCCAGCAGTGCCGGGGGGCAAGATACGCAGTATTTT. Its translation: CASSAGGQDTQYF.

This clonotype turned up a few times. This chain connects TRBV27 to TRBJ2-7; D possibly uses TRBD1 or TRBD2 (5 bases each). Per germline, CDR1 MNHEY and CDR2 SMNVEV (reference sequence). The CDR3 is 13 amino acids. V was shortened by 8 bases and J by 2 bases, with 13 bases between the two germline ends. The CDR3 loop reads CASSRDPTYEQYF. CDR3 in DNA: TGTGCCAGCTCCCGGGACCCGACCTACGAGCAGTACTTC.

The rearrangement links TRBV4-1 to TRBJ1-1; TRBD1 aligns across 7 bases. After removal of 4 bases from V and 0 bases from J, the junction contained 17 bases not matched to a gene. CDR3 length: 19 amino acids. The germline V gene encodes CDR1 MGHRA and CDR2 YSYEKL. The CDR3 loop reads CASSRRTNRDSSMNTEAFF. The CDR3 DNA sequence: TGCGCCAGCAGCCGACGAACCAACCGGGACAGCTCGATGAACACTGAAGCTTTCTTT.

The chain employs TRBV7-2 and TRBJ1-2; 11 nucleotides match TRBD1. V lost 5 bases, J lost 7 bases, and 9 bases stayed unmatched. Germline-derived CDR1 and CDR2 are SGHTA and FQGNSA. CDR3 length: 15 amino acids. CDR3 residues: CASSQRGTGGSGYTF. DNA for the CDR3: TGTGCCAGCAGCCAACGTGGGACAGGGGGAAGTGGCTACACCTTC.

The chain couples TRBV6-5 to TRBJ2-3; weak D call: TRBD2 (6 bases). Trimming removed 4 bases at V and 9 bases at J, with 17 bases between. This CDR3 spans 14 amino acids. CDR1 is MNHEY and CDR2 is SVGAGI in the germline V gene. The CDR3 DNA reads TGTGCCAGCAGTTCCTTAGGCCGGGGGAACACGCAGTATTTT. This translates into CASSSLGRGNTQYF.

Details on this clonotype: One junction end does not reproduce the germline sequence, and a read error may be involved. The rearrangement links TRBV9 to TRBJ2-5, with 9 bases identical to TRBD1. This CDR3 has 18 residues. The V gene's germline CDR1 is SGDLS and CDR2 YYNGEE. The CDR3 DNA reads TGCGCCAGCAGCGTAAGACCCGTCAGGACAGGGGTAGGAGAGACCCAGTACTTC. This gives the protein CASSVRPVRTGVGETQYF.

In nucleotides, the CDR3 is TGTGCCAGCAGCTTAGCGGTCCAGGGGAGCGAAGCTTTCTTT. This codes for CASSLAVQGSEAFF. The rearrangement links TRBV7-9 to TRBJ1-1, with D possibly TRBD1 on 6 matching bases. The CDR3 runs to 14 residues. In germline, CDR1 is SEHNR, CDR2 FQNEAQ (reference sequence). The V end was cut by 0 bases, the J end by 8 bases, with 13 bases between.

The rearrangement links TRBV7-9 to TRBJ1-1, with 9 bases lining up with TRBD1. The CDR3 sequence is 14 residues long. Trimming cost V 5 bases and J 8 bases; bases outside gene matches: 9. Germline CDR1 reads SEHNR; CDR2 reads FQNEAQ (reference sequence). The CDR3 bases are TGTGCCAGCAGCAGACAGGGGGGCAACTTCGAAGCTTTCTTT. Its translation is CASSRQGGNFEAFF.

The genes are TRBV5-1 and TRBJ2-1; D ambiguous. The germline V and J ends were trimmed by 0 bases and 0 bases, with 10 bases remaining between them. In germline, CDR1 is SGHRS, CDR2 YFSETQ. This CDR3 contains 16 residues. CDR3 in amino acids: CASSLEAQSSYNEQFF. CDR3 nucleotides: TGCGCCAGCAGCTTGGAGGCGCAAAGCTCCTACAATGAGCAGTTCTTC.

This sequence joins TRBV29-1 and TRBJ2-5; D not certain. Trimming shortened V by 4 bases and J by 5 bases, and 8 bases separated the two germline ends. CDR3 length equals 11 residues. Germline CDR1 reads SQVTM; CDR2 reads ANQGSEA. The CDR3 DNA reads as TGCAGCGTTGTTGGTGGGGAGACCCAGTACTTC. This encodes CSVVGGETQYF. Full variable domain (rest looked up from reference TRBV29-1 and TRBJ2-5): SAVISQKPSRDICQRGTSLTIQCQVDSQVTMMFWYRQQPGQSLTLIATANQGSEATYESGFVIDKFPISRPNLTFSTLTVSNMSPEDSSIYLCSVVGGETQYFGPGTRLLVL.

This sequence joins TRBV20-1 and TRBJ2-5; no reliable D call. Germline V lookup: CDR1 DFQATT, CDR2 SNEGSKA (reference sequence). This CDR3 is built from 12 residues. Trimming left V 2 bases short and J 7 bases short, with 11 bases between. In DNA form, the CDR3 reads TGCAGTGCTAGAATGGATAAGGGGACCCAGTACTTC. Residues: CSARMDKGTQYF.

CDR3 in amino acids: CASSQSRTAGNTIYF. The DNA of the CDR3 is TGTGCCAGCAGCCAATCGAGGACAGCAGGAAACACCATATATTTT. The chain is built from TRBV3-1 and TRBJ1-3; weak D call: TRBD1 (6 bases). V was trimmed by 2 bases and J by 4 bases, leaving 12 bases between them. The CDR3 is made up of 15 amino acids. Germline V gene sequence: CDR1 LGHDT, CDR2 YNNKEL (reference sequence).

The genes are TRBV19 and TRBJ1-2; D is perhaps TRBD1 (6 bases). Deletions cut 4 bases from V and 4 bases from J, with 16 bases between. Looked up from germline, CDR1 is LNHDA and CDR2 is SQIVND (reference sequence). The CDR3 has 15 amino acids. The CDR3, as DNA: TGTGCCAGTAGTACAAGACAGGTGGGGGTCTATGGCTACACCTTC. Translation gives CASSTRQVGVYGYTF.

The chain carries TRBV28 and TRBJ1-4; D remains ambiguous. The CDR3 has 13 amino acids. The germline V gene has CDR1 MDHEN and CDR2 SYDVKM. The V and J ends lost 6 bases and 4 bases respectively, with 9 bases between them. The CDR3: CASRDGLNEKLFF. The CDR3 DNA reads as TGTGCCAGCAGGGACGGCCTTAATGAAAAACTGTTTTTT.

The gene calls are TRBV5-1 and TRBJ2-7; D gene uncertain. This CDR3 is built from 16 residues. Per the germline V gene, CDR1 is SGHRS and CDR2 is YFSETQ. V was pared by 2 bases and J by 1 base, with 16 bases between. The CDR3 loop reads CASSFAVDPLSYEQYF. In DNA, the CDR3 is TGCGCCAGCAGCTTCGCCGTCGACCCATTGTCCTACGAGCAGTACTTC.